This T cell receptor beta chain was sequenced during a study of blood T cells in healthy people across ages. General observations from the study: It was the long-lived donors that had more naive CD4+ cells and higher diversity than aged donors.

On this clonotype itself: Its antigen remains unidentified.

A second 7 to 11 cycle PCR used barcoded and J-beta primers. Unique molecular identifiers of 12 random nucleotides labeled each cDNA. TCRdb analysed the 5' RACE reads with MiXCR anew, one entry per CDR3 protein. The sample lists around 500,000 distinct CDR3 sequences, about 27% occurring once. The CDR3 runs to 14 residues. The V gene's germline CDR1 is PRHDT and CDR2 FYEKMQ (reference sequence). V shed 5 bases, J shed 6 bases, and the junction held 10 bases outside the gene matches. These data were likewise used in another study, on T cells of mothers and their children. That paper notes: A few healthy Caucasian mothers, along with their six children, were the donors. Overlap measured in related mother-child pairs was slightly, non-significantly higher than in unrelated pairs.

The chain employs TRBV13 and TRBJ2-7; 7 positions agree with TRBD2. The TCR originated in a boy under 10 years old in good health. The material sequenced was blood. CDR3 coding DNA: TGTGCCAGCAGCCAGGTCGGCGGGGGATCCGAGCAGTACTTC. Its protein product is CASSQVGGGSEQYF.